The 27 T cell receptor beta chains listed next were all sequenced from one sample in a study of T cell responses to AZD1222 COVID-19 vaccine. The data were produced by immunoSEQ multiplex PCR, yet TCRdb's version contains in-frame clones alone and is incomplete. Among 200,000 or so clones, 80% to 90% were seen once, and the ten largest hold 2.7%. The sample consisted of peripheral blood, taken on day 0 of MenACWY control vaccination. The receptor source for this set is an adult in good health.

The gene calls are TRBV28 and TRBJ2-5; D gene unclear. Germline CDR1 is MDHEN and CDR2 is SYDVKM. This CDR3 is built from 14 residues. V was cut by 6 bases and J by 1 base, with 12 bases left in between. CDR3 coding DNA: TGTGCCAGCAGCGCCCCCCTTGGCCAAGAGACCCAGTACTTC. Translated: CASSAPLGQETQYF.

The CDR3 region is CASSLGRSPTDTQYF. CDR3 bases: TGTGCCAGCAGCTTAGGACGGAGTCCCACAGATACGCAGTATTTT. The chain recombines TRBV7-9 with TRBJ2-3, with unresolved D. Trimming cost V 1 base and J 2 bases, with 10 bases left between them. CDR1 and CDR2 from the germline V gene are SEHNR and FQNEAQ (reference sequence). This CDR3 has 15 amino acids.

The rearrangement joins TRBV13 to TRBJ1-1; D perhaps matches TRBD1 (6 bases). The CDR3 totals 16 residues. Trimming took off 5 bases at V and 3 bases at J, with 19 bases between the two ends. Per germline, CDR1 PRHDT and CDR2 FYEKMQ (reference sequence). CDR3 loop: CASSPEITGWDTEAFF. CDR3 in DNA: TGTGCCAGCAGCCCGGAGATAACAGGGTGGGACACTGAAGCTTTCTTT.

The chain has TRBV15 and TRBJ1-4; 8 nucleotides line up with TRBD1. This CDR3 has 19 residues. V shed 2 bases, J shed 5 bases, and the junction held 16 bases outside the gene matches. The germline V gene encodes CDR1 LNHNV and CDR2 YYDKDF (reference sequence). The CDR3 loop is CATSRPTGYRGLLNEKLFF. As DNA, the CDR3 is TGTGCCACCAGCAGACCTACCGGCTACAGGGGGTTGCTAAATGAAAAACTGTTTTTT.

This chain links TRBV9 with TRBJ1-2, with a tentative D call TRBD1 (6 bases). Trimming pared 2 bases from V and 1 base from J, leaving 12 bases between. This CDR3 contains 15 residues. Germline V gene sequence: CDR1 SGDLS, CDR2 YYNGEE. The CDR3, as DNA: TGTGCCAGCAGCGTCGGACAGCAACTTAACTATGGCTACACCTTC. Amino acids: CASSVGQQLNYGYTF.

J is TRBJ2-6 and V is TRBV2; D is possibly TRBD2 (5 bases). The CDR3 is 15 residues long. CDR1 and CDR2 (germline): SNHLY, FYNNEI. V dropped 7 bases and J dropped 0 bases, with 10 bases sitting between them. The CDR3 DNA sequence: TGTGCCAGCACGAGGGTTCTCTCTGGGGCCAACGTCCTGACTTTC. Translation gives CASTRVLSGANVLTF.

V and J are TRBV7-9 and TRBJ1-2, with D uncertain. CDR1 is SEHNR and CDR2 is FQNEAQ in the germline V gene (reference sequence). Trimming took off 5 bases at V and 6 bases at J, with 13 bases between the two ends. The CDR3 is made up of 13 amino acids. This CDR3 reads CASSLLELDGYTF. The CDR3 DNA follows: TGTGCCAGCAGCCTACTGGAACTTGATGGCTACACCTTC. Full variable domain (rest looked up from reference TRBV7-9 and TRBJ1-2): DTGVSQNPRHKITKRGQNVTFRCDPISEHNRLYWYRQTLGQGPEFLTYFQNEAQLEKSRLLSDRFSAERPKGSFSTLEIQRTEQGDSAMYLCASSLLELDGYTFGSGTRLTVV.

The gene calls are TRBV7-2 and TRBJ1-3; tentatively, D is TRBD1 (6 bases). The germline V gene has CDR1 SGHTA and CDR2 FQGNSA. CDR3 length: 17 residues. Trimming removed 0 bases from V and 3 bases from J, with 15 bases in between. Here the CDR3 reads CASSLAKGVTFGNTIYF. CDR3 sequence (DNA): TGTGCCAGCAGCTTAGCGAAGGGGGTCACTTTTGGAAACACCATATATTTT. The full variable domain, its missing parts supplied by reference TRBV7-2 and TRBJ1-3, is GAGVSQSPSNKVTEKGKDVELRCDPISGHTALYWYRQSLGQGLEFLIYFQGNSAPDKSGLPSDRFSAERTGGSVSTLTIQRTQQEDSAVYLCASSLAKGVTFGNTIYFGEGSWLTVV.

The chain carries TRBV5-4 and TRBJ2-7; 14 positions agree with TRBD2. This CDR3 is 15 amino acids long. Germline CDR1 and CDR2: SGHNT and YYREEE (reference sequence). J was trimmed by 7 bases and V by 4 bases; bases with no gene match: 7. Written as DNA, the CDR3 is TGTGCCAGCAGCCTACGACTAGCGGGGGGGCGAGAGCAGTACTTC. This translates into CASSLRLAGGREQYF.

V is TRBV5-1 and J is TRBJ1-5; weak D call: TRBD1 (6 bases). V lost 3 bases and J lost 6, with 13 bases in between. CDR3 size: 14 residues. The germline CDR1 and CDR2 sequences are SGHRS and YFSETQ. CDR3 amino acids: CASSSSTGVQPQHF. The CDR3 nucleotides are TGCGCCAGCAGCTCATCGACAGGCGTTCAGCCCCAGCATTTT.

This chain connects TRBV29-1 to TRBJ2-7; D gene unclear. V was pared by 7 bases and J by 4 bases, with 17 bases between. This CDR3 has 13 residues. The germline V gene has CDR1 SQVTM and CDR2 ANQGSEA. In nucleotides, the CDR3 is TGCAGCGGCAGTAGGGCAGGCGGTTACGAGCAGTACTTC. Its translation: CSGSRAGGYEQYF.

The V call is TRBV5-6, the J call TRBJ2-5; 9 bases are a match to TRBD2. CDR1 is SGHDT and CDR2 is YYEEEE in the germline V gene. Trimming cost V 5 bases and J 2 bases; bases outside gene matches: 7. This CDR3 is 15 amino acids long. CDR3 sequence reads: CASSLAGVGQETQYF. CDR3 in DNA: TGTGCCAGCAGTTTAGCGGGAGTGGGACAAGAGACCCAGTACTTC.

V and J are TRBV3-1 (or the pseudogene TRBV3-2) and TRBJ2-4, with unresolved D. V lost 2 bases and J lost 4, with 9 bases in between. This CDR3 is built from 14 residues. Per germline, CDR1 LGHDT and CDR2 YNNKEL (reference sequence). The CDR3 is CASSQPQSKNIQYF. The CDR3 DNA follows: TGTGCCAGCAGCCAACCACAGAGTAAAAACATTCAGTACTTC.

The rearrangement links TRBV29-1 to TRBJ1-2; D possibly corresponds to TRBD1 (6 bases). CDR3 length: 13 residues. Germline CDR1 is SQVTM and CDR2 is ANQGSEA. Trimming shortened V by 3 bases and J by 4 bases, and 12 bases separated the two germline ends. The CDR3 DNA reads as TGCAGCGTTGACGGCCAAGGGGGCTATGGCTACACCTTC. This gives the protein CSVDGQGGYGYTF.

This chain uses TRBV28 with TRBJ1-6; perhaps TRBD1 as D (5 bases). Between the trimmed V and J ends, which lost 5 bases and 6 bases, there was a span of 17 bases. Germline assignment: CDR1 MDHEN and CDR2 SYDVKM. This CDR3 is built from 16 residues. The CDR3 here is CASSRPETVFNSPLHF. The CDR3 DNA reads TGTGCCAGCAGTAGGCCCGAGACAGTTTTTAATTCACCCCTCCACTTT.

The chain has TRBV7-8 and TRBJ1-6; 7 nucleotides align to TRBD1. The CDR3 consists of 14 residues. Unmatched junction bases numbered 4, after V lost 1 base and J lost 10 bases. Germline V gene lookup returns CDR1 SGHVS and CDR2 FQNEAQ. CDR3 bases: TGTGCCAGCAGCTTAGGACAGGGTAGCTCACCCCTCCACTTT. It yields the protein CASSLGQGSSPLHF.

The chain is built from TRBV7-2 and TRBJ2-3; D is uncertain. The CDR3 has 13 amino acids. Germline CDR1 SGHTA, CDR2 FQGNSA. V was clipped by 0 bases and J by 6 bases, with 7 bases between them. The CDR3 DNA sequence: TGTGCCAGCAGCTTAGCGCCCGAGGATACGCAGTATTTT. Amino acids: CASSLAPEDTQYF. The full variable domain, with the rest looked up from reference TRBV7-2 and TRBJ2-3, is GAGVSQSPSNKVTEKGKDVELRCDPISGHTALYWYRQSLGQGLEFLIYFQGNSAPDKSGLPSDRFSAERTGGSVSTLTIQRTQQEDSAVYLCASSLAPEDTQYFGPGTRLTVL.

CDR3 coding DNA: TGTGCCAGCAGCTTAATGGACAGGGGTGGAACTGAAGCTTTCTTT. It is translated as CASSLMDRGGTEAFF. V usage is TRBV7-2 and J usage is TRBJ1-1, with 9 bases aligning to TRBD1. The germline V gene encodes CDR1 SGHTA and CDR2 FQGNSA. Germline trimming cut 2 bases from V and 5 bases from J; bases unmatched to any gene: 6. This CDR3 has 15 residues.

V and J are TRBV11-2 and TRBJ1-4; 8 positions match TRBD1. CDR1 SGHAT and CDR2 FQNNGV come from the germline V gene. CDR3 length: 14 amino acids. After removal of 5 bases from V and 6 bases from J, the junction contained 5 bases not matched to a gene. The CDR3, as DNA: TGTGCCAGCAGCCAGGACAGGGCTCATGAAAAACTGTTTTTT. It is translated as CASSQDRAHEKLFF.

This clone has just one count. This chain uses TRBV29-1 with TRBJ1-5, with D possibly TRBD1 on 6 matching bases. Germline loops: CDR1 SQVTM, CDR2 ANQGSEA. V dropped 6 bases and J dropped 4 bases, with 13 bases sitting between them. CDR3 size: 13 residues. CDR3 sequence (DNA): TGCAGCGTGGCTTGGGACATAAATCAGCCCCAGCATTTT. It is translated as CSVAWDINQPQHF.

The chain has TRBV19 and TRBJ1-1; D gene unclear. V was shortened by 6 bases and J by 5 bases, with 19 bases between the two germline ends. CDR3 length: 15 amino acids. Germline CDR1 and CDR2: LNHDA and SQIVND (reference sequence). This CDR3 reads CASRSGRTRRTEAFF. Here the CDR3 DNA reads TGTGCCAGTAGATCCGGAAGGACGAGGAGAACTGAAGCTTTCTTT. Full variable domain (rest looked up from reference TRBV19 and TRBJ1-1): DGGITQSPKYLFRKEGQNVTLSCEQNLNHDAMYWYRQDPGQGLRLIYYSQIVNDFQKGDIAEGYSVSREKKESFPLTVTSAQKNPTAFYLCASRSGRTRRTEAFFGQGTRLTVV.

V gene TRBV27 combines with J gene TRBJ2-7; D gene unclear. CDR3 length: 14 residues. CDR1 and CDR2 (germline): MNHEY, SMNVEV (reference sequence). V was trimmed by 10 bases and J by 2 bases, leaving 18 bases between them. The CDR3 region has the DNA TGTGCCACAGCCCTTCGGGCCCATACCTACGAGCAGTACTTC. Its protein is CATALRAHTYEQYF.

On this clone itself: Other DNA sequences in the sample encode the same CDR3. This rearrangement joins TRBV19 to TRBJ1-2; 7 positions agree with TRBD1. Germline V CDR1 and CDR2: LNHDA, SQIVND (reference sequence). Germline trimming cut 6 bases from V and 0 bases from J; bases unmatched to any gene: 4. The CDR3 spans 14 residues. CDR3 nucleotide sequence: TGTGCCAGTAGCAGGGGACAGTCTAACTATGGCTACACCTTC. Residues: CASSRGQSNYGYTF.

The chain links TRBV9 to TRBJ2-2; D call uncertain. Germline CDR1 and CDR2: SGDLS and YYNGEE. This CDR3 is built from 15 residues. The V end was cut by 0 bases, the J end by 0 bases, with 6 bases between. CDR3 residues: CASSVEASNTGELFF. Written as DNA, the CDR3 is TGTGCCAGCAGCGTAGAAGCGTCGAACACCGGGGAGCTGTTTTTT. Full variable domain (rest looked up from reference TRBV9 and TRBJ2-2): DSGVTQTPKHLITATGQRVTLRCSPRSGDLSVYWYQQSLDQGLQFLIQYYNGEERAKGNILERFSAQQFPDLHSELNLSSLELGDSALYFCASSVEASNTGELFFGEGSRLTVL.

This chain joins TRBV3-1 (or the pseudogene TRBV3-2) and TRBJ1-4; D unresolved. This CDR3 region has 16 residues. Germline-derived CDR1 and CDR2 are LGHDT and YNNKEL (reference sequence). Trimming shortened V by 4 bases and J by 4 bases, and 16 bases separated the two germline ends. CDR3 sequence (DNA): TGTGCCAGCAGCCCCATGGCCCTTCAAATTAATGAAAAACTGTTTTTT. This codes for CASSPMALQINEKLFF.

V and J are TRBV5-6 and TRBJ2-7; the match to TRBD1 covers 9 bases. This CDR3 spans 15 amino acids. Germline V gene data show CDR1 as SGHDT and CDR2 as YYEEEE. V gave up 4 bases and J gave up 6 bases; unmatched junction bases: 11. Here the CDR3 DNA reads TGTGCCAGCAGCGCCGAGGGGACAGGGTATGTCGAGCAGTACTTC. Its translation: CASSAEGTGYVEQYF. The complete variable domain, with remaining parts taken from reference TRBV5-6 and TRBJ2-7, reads DAGVTQSPTHLIKTRGQQVTLRCSPKSGHDTVSWYQQALGQGPQFIFQYYEEEERQRGNFPDRFSGHQFPNYSSELNVNALLLGDSALYLCASSAEGTGYVEQYFGPGTRLTVT.

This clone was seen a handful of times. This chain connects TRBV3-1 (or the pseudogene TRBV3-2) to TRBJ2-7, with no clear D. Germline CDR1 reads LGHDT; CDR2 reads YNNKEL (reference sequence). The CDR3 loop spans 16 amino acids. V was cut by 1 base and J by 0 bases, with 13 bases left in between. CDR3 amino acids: CASSQVGGFFSYEQYF. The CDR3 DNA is TGTGCCAGCAGCCAAGTTGGTGGTTTTTTCTCCTACGAGCAGTACTTC.